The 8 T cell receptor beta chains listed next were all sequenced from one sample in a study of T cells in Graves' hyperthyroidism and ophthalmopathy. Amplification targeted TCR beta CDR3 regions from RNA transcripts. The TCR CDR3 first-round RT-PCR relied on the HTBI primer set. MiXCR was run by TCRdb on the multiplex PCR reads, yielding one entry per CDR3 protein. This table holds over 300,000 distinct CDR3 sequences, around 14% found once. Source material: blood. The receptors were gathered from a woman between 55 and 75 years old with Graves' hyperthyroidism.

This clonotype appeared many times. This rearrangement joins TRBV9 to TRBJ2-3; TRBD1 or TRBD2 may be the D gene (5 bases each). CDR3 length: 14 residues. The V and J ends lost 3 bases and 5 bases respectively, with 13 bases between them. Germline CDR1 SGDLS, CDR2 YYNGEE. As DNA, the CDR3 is TGTGCCAGCAGCGCCGGGACCAGGCTAGATACGCAGTATTTT. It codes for CASSAGTRLDTQYF.

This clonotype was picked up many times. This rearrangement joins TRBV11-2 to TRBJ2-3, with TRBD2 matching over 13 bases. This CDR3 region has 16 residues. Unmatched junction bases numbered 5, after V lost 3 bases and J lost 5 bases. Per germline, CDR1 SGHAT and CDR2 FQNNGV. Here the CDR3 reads CASSFRLAGGGDTQYF. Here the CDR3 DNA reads TGTGCCAGCAGCTTCCGACTAGCGGGAGGAGGAGATACGCAGTATTTT.

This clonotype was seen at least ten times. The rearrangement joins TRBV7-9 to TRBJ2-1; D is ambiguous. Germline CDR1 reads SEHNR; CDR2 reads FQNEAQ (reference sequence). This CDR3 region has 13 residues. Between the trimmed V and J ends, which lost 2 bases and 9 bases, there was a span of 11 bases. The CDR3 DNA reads TGTGCCAGCAGCTTAATAGTAGATACTGAGCAGTTCTTC. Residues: CASSLIVDTEQFF.

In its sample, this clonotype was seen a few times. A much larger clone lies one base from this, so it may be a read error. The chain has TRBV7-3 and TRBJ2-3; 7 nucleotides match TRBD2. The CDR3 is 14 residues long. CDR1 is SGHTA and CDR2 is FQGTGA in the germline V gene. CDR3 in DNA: TGTGCCGGCAGCGGTAGCGGGAGCACAGATACGCAGTATTTT. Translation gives CAGSGSGSTDTQYF.

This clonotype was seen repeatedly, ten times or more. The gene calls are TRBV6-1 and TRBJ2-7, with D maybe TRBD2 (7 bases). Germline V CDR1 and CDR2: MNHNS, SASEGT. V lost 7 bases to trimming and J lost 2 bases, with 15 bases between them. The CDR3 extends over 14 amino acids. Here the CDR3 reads CASKTARGPYEQYF. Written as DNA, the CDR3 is TGTGCCAGCAAGACCGCGCGGGGGCCCTACGAGCAGTACTTC.

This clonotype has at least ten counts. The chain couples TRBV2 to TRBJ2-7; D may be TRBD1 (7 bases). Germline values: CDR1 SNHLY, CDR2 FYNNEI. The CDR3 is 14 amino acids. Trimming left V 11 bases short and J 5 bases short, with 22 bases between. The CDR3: CADRQGGEVDEQYF. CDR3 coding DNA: TGTGCCGATCGGCAGGGGGGAGAGGTGGACGAGCAGTACTTC.

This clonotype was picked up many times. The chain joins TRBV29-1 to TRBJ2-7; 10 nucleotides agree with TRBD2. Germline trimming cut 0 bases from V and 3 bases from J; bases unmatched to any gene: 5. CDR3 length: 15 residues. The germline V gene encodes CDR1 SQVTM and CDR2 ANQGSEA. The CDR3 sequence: CSVEDPTSGLYEQYF. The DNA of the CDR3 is TGCAGCGTTGAAGATCCGACTAGCGGGCTCTACGAGCAGTACTTC.

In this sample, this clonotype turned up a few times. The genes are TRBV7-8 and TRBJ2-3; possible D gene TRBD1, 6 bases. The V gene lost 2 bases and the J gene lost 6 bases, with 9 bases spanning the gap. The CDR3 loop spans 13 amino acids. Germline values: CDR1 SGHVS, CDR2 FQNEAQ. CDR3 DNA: TGTGCCAGCAGCTTACAGGGGCAGGATACGCAGTATTTT. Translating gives CASSLQGQDTQYF.